This T cell receptor (beta chain) was captured by sequencing in a study of molecular identifiers for immune sequencing clone quantification. Points on this clonotype: Antigen: not known. Compared with germline, one end of the junction differs, possibly owing to a read error.

This CDR3 comprises 13 residues. Preparation methods for the bulk TCR libraries were those previously described, with listed TCR primers. Each CDR3 protein gets one entry after TCRdb re-called the PCR reads with MiXCR. In the table there are about 510,000 distinct CDR3 sequences, under 30% of which are singletons. The study's findings and limits: The study found clones above 20 RNA copies held over 97% of effector molecules and under 1% in naive cells. Barcodes shared by identical TCR molecules could lead to underestimated sizes of highly expanded clones.

Sequenced: naive CD8+ T cells from blood, with Jurkat cell RNA spiked in. Subset defined: FACS-sorted CD8+CD4-CCR7+CD45RA+ naive T cells. The receptor's source is a human donor in good health. Some libraries in this study had Jurkat cell RNA spiked in. This chain joins TRBV12-3 or TRBV12-4 and TRBJ2-2, with D tentatively TRBD2 (6 bases). The CDR3 region is CASSLVDTGGLFF. In nucleotides, the CDR3 is TGTGCCAGCAGTTTAGTGGACACCGGGGGGCTGTTTTTT.